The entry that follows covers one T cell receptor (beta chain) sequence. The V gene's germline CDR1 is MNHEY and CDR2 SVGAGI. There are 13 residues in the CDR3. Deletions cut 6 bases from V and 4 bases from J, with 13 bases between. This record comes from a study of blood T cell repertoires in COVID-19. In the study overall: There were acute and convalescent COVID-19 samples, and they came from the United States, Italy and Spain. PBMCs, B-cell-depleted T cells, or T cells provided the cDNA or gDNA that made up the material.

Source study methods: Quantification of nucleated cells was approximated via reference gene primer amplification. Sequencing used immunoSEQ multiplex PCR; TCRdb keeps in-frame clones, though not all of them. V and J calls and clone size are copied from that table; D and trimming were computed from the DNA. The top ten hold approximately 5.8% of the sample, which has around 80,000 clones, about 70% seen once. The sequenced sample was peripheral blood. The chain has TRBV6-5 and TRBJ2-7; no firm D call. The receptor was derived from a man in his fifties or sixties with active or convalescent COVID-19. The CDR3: CASSVPGSYEQYF. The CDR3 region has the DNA TGTGCCAGCAGCGTCCCCGGGTCGTACGAGCAGTACTTC.